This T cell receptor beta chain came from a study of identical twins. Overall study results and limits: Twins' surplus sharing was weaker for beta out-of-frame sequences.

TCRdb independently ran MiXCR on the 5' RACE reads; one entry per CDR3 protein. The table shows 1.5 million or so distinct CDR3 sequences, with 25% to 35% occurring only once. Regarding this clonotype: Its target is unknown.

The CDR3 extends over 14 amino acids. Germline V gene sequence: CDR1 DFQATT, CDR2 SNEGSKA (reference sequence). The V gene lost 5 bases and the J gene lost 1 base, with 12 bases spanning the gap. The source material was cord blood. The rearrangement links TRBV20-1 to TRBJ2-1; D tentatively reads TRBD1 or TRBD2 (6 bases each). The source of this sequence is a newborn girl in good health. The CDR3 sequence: CSALTRGSYNEQFF. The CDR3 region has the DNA TGCAGTGCTCTGACTAGGGGGTCCTACAATGAGCAGTTCTTC.